Listed below are T cell receptor beta chains from one sample, sequenced in a study of PD-L1 blockade in urothelial cancer. Clones were sequenced by immunoSEQ multiplex PCR, and TCRdb holds only the in-frame ones, with some missing. The sample yields about 40,000 clones, 86% seen once. The sample here was PBMCs, taken around atezolizumab (anti-PD-L1) treatment. Every receptor here comes from a man aged 55-75 years with urothelial cancer. CDR3s include the opening cysteine and the closing phenylalanine or tryptophan. The order of the fields is D gene, V gene, clone size, J gene, CDR3 protein, CDR3 DNA. A D gene is named only where the DNA matches it firmly. Clone size is stated in some rows and not others, as once, few, many or a class when expanded.

-,TRBV28,-,TRBJ1-4,CASSLGIAEKLFF,TGTGCCAGCAGTTTGGGTATAGCCGAAAAACTGTTTTTT
TRBD1,TRBV2,-,TRBJ2-3,CASSAGTASTDTQYF,TGTGCCAGCAGCGCCGGGACAGCTAGCACAGATACGCAGTATTTT
-,TRBV5-1,-,TRBJ2-2,CASSSLTGKGNTGELFF,TGCGCCAGCAGCTCACTCACAGGGAAAGGCAACACCGGGGAGCTGTTTTTT
TRBD2,TRBV6-1,-,TRBJ2-3,CASSGLAGRESTDTQYF,TGTGCCAGCAGTGGACTAGCGGGGAGGGAATCAACAGATACGCAGTATTTT
-,TRBV30,-,TRBJ1-2,CAWTVRRTDYYGYTF,TGTGCCTGGACCGTACGCCGGACTGACTACTATGGCTACACCTTC
-,TRBV25-1,-,TRBJ2-5,CASSEPTGYQETQYF,TGTGCCAGCAGTGAACCTACGGGGTACCAAGAGACCCAGTACTTC
-,TRBV7-2,-,TRBJ1-1,CASSLAANTEAFF,TGTGCCAGCAGCTTAGCGGCGAACACTGAAGCTTTCTTT
-,TRBV2,once,TRBJ1-5,CASSEVQGLGEPQHF,TGTGCCAGCAGTGAGGTTCAAGGCCTAGGTGAGCCCCAGCATTTT
TRBD1,TRBV19,-,TRBJ2-7,CATGEQGAYEQYF,TGTGCCACCGGGGAGCAGGGGGCCTACGAGCAGTACTTC
-,TRBV21-1,-,TRBJ2-7,CASSIGAKHNYEQYF,TGTGCCAGCAGCATAGGGGCGAAGCACAATTACGAGCAGTACTTC
-,TRBV10-3,-,TRBJ2-7,CAIRQTASEQYF,TGTGCCATACGGCAGACAGCCTCCGAGCAGTACTTC
-,TRBV11-2,few,TRBJ1-1,CASSPLKRGTTEAFF,TGTGCCAGCAGCCCCCTCAAGCGGGGGACCACTGAAGCTTTCTTT
TRBD1,TRBV7-2,-,TRBJ2-2,CASSLGTGGITGELFF,TGTGCCAGCAGCTTAGGTACAGGGGGCATCACCGGGGAGCTGTTTTTT
TRBD2,TRBV7-2,-,TRBJ2-7,CASSSAGGPYEQYF,TGTGCCAGCAGCTCAGCGGGAGGGCCCTACGAGCAGTACTTC
-,TRBV6-6,once,TRBJ1-1,CASSYSISVTEAFF,TGTGCCAGCAGTTACTCGATTTCGGTTACTGAAGCTTTCTTT
-,TRBV5-4,few,TRBJ1-1,CASSPPGHTEAFF,TGTGCCAGCAGCCCACCAGGGCACACTGAAGCTTTCTTT
TRBD1,TRBV7-9,-,TRBJ1-1,CASSRQGKNTEAFF,TGTGCCAGCAGCCGACAGGGGAAAAACACTGAAGCTTTCTTT
TRBD2,TRBV11-3,-,TRBJ2-1,CASSLDRLAGVGNEQFF,TGTGCCAGCAGCTTAGATCGGCTAGCGGGAGTTGGGAATGAGCAGTTCTTC
-,TRBV2,-,TRBJ1-2,CASSEEDSLGYTF,TGTGCCAGCAGTGAAGAGGATAGCCTGGGCTACACCTTC
TRBD2,TRBV7-2,once,TRBJ2-1,CASSPTAGVYNEQFF,TGTGCCAGCAGCCCTACAGCGGGAGTGTACAATGAGCAGTTCTTC
TRBD2,TRBV18,few,TRBJ2-1,CASSPRTSGGLDNEQFF,TGTGCCAGCTCACCGAGGACTAGCGGGGGGCTCGACAATGAGCAGTTCTTC
-,TRBV19,-,TRBJ1-6,CASRKAGGVYSPLHF,TGTGCCAGTAGGAAGGCGGGCGGGGTCTATTCACCCCTCCACTTT
-,TRBV7-2,-,TRBJ1-2,CASSSGGGGYTF,TGTGCCAGCAGCTCGGGGGGAGGTGGCTACACCTTC
TRBD1,TRBV2,few,TRBJ1-2,CASSGQGVNYGYTF,TGTGCCAGTTCAGGACAGGGAGTAAACTATGGCTACACCTTC
TRBD2,TRBV7-9,-,TRBJ2-1,CASRVVVAGDNEQFF,TGTGCCAGCAGGGTGGTGGTAGCGGGAGACAATGAGCAGTTCTTC
TRBD2,TRBV5-4,-,TRBJ2-1,CASSLKLAGGYNEQFF,TGTGCCAGCAGCCTGAAGCTAGCGGGGGGATACAATGAGCAGTTCTTC
-,TRBV7-6,-,TRBJ2-6,CASSLAIVGGANVLTF,TGTGCCAGCAGCTTAGCCATTGTCGGGGGGGCCAACGTCCTGACTTTC
-,TRBV5-4,-,TRBJ1-6,CASSHPTPMSSPLHF,TGTGCCAGCAGCCATCCGACACCGATGAGTTCACCCCTCCACTTT
TRBD2,TRBV14,-,TRBJ2-5,CASSQDWLAEETQYF,TGTGCCAGCAGCCAAGATTGGCTAGCGGAAGAGACCCAGTACTTC
-,TRBV2,-,TRBJ1-2,CASSGTGFNYGYTF,TGTGCCAGCAGTGGCACCGGTTTTAACTATGGCTACACCTTC
-,TRBV5-1,-,TRBJ2-7,CASSLRQAVDEQYF,TGCGCCAGCAGCTTGAGACAGGCAGTCGACGAGCAGTACTTC
-,TRBV27,-,TRBJ2-2,CASSFFGVGGNTGELFF,TGTGCCAGCAGTTTTTTCGGAGTTGGAGGGAACACCGGGGAGCTGTTTTTT
-,TRBV10-2,-,TRBJ1-2,CASSEEIQGSFGGYTF,TGCGCCAGCAGCGAGGAAATTCAGGGGTCGTTCGGGGGCTACACCTTC
TRBD2,TRBV27,-,TRBJ2-7,CASRPSGAGYEQYF,TGTGCCAGCAGGCCTAGCGGAGCCGGATACGAGCAGTACTTC
TRBD2,TRBV10-3,-,TRBJ2-3,CAITGGRTDTQYF,TGTGCCATCACGGGAGGGCGCACAGATACGCAGTATTTT
TRBD1,TRBV12-5,-,TRBJ1-3,CASGLVKGQGNTIYF,TGTGCTAGTGGTTTGGTAAAGGGACAGGGAAACACCATATATTTT
TRBD1,TRBV6-5,-,TRBJ2-7,CASSPLRTGAAEQYF,TGTGCCAGCAGTCCCCTTAGGACAGGCGCGGCCGAGCAGTACTTC
TRBD1,TRBV5-1,-,TRBJ1-1,CASSRDPPGQGSEAFF,TGCGCCAGCAGCCGAGACCCTCCGGGACAGGGGTCTGAAGCTTTCTTT
TRBD2,TRBV18,-,TRBJ2-3,CATHRSGSASTDTQYF,TGTGCCACCCATCGTAGCGGGAGTGCTAGCACAGATACGCAGTATTTT
TRBD1,TRBV6-5,-,TRBJ1-2,CASRDRALGYTF,TGTGCCAGCAGAGACAGGGCTCTCGGCTACACCTTC
TRBD2,TRBV30,-,TRBJ2-1,CAWSKASGVYNEQFF,TGTGCCTGGAGCAAGGCCAGCGGGGTCTACAATGAGCAGTTCTTC
TRBD1,TRBV10-1,once,TRBJ2-3,CASSEFGQGAATDTQYF,TGCGCCAGCAGTGAGTTCGGCCAGGGGGCAGCCACAGATACGCAGTATTTT
TRBD2,TRBV9,few,TRBJ2-7,CASSVATSGNSYEQYF,TGTGCCAGCAGCGTAGCTACTAGCGGGAACTCCTACGAGCAGTACTTC
-,TRBV9,-,TRBJ1-2,CASSVGGGDSGYTF,TGTGCCAGCAGCGTAGGAGGCGGGGACTCTGGCTACACCTTC
TRBD2,TRBV5-1,once,TRBJ2-3,CASSLPGLAGVTDTQYF,TGCGCCAGCAGCTTACCGGGACTAGCGGGAGTGACAGATACGCAGTATTTT
-,TRBV7-9,-,TRBJ2-5,CASSFRSSETQYF,TGTGCCAGCAGCTTCCGGAGCTCAGAGACCCAGTACTTC